Shown below are 23 T cell receptor beta chains from a single sample sequenced in a study of T cells after yellow fever vaccination. TCRdb re-derived calls from the 5' RACE reads in MiXCR, one entry per CDR3 protein. This repertoire shows over 150,000 distinct CDR3 sequences, approximately 6.2% found once; its top ten account for 2.9%. Material: CD4+ T cells sorted from PBMCs, obtained on the day of the first yellow fever vaccination. These receptors originate from a man aged 18 to 35 who received the YFV17D yellow fever vaccine.

On this clonotype itself: Germline is not matched at one junction end, which may reflect a read error. The chain carries TRBV18 and TRBJ2-5, with no clear D. Germline V gene sequence: CDR1 KGHSH, CDR2 LQKENI. This CDR3 is 15 amino acids long. The CDR3 region is CTSSPPSNDGETQYF. CDR3 nucleotide sequence: TGTACCAGCTCACCACCCTCGAACGACGGAGAGACCCAGTACTTC.

In its sample, this clonotype was seen many times. The chain links TRBV7-2 to TRBJ2-1, with 9 bases identical to TRBD1. V shed 3 bases and J 12 bases; nucleotides not matched to a gene: 6. Germline-derived CDR1 and CDR2 are SGHTA and FQGNSA. This CDR3 is built from 13 residues. The CDR3 DNA reads TGTGCCAGCAGCTTGGGACAGGGTCGCGCGCAGTTCTTC. It encodes CASSLGQGRAQFF.

The chain carries TRBV7-9 and TRBJ2-3; 9 bases agree with TRBD1. This CDR3 has 14 residues. The V gene end was trimmed by 7 bases and the J gene end by 0 bases; junction bases not matched to a gene: 2. Looked up from germline, CDR1 is SEHNR and CDR2 is FQNEAQ (reference sequence). CDR3 loop: CASTGTGSTDTQYF. The CDR3 nucleotides are TGTGCCAGCACAGGGACAGGGAGCACAGATACGCAGTATTTT.

The sample holds a few counts of this clonotype. The V gene is TRBV4-1, the J gene TRBJ1-1; TRBD1 matches 7 bases. Germline assignment: CDR1 MGHRA and CDR2 YSYEKL. The CDR3 is 15 residues long. V trimming: 3 bases; J trimming: 5 bases; junction bases outside the gene matches: 9. Here the CDR3 DNA reads TGCGCCAGCAGCCACCCGACAGGGAAGATAACTGAAGCTTTCTTT. It codes for CASSHPTGKITEAFF.

In its sample, this clonotype was seen a few times. This chain uses TRBV19 with TRBJ2-3; 9 bases are a match to TRBD2. V lost 2 bases and J lost 2; bases outside the gene matches: 11. CDR3 size: 18 residues. Germline V lookup: CDR1 LNHDA, CDR2 SQIVND (reference sequence). The CDR3 loop is CASSILKGGRAHTDTQYF. CDR3 bases: TGTGCCAGTAGTATACTTAAGGGCGGGAGGGCCCACACAGATACGCAGTATTTT.

This clonotype occurred many times. The genes are TRBV25-1 and TRBJ2-5; 7 bases map to TRBD1. From germline, CDR1 is MGHDK and CDR2 SYGVNS. Trimming took 4 bases from V and 5 from J; bases not matched to a gene: 10. The CDR3 extends over 15 amino acids. This chain's CDR3 is CASSAVTGAGETQYF. The DNA for the CDR3 is TGTGCCAGCAGTGCCGTCACAGGGGCTGGGGAGACCCAGTACTTC.

V is TRBV7-2 and J is TRBJ1-1; 10 bases align to TRBD1. The germline CDR1 and CDR2 sequences are SGHTA and FQGNSA. The length of the CDR3 is 15 residues. Trimming took 1 base from V and 10 from J; bases not matched to a gene: 9. In DNA, the CDR3 is TGTGCCAGCAGCTTAGACTTAGGACAGGGGGGTATAGCTTTCTTT. It encodes CASSLDLGQGGIAFF.

This clonotype has ten or more counts. The genes are TRBV11-2 and TRBJ1-6; the D gene is possibly TRBD1 (5 bases). The CDR3 consists of 14 residues. Germline values: CDR1 SGHAT, CDR2 FQNNGV. V was pared by 0 bases and J by 7 bases, with 7 bases between. CDR3 DNA sequence: TGTGCCAGCAGCTTAGACAGGGTGAATTCACCCCTCCACTTT. Protein product: CASSLDRVNSPLHF.

This clonotype has a count of ten or more. The chain recombines TRBV12-3 or TRBV12-4 with TRBJ2-1; weak D call: TRBD2 (6 bases). V lost 5 bases, J lost 9 bases, and 11 bases lay in between. This CDR3 is built from 12 residues. The CDR3 protein is CASSPAGSEQFF. Here the CDR3 DNA reads TGTGCCAGCAGTCCGGCGGGGAGTGAGCAGTTCTTC.

This clonotype came up many times. DNA for the CDR3: TGTGCCAGCAGCTTAGCCGGGAGAAACACCATATATTTT. Translation gives CASSLAGRNTIYF. The chain carries TRBV7-2 and TRBJ1-3; D is unclear. V shed 0 bases and J shed 5 bases, with 5 bases lying between them. The CDR3 extends over 13 amino acids. Germline V gene lookup returns CDR1 SGHTA and CDR2 FQGNSA.

The J gene is TRBJ2-5, the V gene TRBV6-4; unclear D gene. Germline assignment: CDR1 MRHNA and CDR2 SNTAGT. The CDR3 spans 14 residues. V was trimmed by 8 bases and J by 2 bases, leaving 15 bases between them. The CDR3 spells CASPDPKLQETQYF. For the CDR3, the DNA is TGTGCCAGCCCGGACCCGAAGTTACAAGAGACCCAGTACTTC.

The V and J genes are TRBV9 and TRBJ2-3, with D possibly TRBD2 on 6 matching bases. From germline, CDR1 is SGDLS and CDR2 YYNGEE. V was shortened by 0 bases and J by 4 bases, with 18 bases between the two germline ends. The CDR3 spans 17 residues. CDR3 in amino acids: CASSVATTRLSSDTQYF. The CDR3 region has the DNA TGTGCCAGCAGCGTAGCAACGACTAGATTAAGCTCAGATACGCAGTATTTT.

CDR3 DNA: TGTGCCACCAGTGATTTCGGGATAAGGACTTTCTTT. Protein product: CATSDFGIRTFF. The genes are TRBV24-1 and TRBJ1-1; D gene uncertain. The CDR3 loop spans 12 amino acids. Trimming removed 1 base at V and 12 bases at J, with 11 bases between. From germline, CDR1 is KGHDR and CDR2 SFDVKD.

The J gene is TRBJ2-7, the V gene TRBV20-1, with D possibly being TRBD1 (6 bases). This CDR3 is 13 amino acids long. V lost 2 bases and J lost 3, with 11 bases in between. From germline, CDR1 is DFQATT and CDR2 SNEGSKA (reference sequence). CDR3 in DNA: TGCAGTGCTAGAAACCCCAGGGGCTACGAGCAGTACGTC. This translates into CSARNPRGYEQYV.

Details on this clonotype: One junction end disagrees with the germline gene, perhaps due to a read error. This rearrangement joins TRBV24-1 to TRBJ2-1; 8 bases align to TRBD2. This CDR3 comprises 13 residues. The germline gives CDR1 KGHDR, CDR2 SFDVKD. CDR3 residues: CGTSEGLEGEQFF. The CDR3 bases are TGTGGCACCAGTGAGGGACTAGAAGGTGAGCAGTTCTTC.

In this sample, this clonotype turned up many times. The gene calls are TRBV6-1 and TRBJ2-7; no clear D. The V and J ends lost 1 base and 3 bases respectively, with 7 bases between them. From germline, CDR1 is MNHNS and CDR2 SASEGT. The CDR3 spans 13 residues. The CDR3 DNA reads TGTGCCAGCAGTGAAGGAGACCTCTACGAGCAGTACTTC. Translation: CASSEGDLYEQYF.

The V and J genes are TRBV29-1 and TRBJ2-3; D may correspond to TRBD1 or TRBD2 (6 bases each). Germline V lookup: CDR1 SQVTM, CDR2 ANQGSEA. The CDR3 totals 12 residues. This CDR3 is CLGWRGGDTQYF. CDR3 sequence (DNA): TGCCTTGGGTGGCGAGGGGGGGATACGCAGTATTTT.

This clonotype appeared a few times. V is TRBV10-3 and J is TRBJ2-5, with a weak D call TRBD2 (7 bases). The V and J ends lost 2 bases and 7 bases respectively, with 26 bases between them. Germline CDR1 and CDR2: ENHRY and SYGVKD. The CDR3 has 18 amino acids. The CDR3 loop is CAISEGFNGGRGPGTQYF. CDR3 coding DNA: TGTGCCATCAGTGAGGGATTCAACGGGGGGCGCGGTCCCGGGACCCAGTACTTC.

This clonotype was counted between two and nine times. V usage is TRBV3-1 and J usage is TRBJ2-6; a possible D gene is TRBD1 (5 bases). Germline assignment: CDR1 LGHDT and CDR2 YNNKEL (reference sequence). This CDR3 has 18 amino acids. The V end lost 4 bases, the J end lost 0 bases, and 16 bases lay between the germline ends. The CDR3, as DNA: TGTGCCAGCAGCCCCGGGTGGGGCGCCCCCTCTGGGGCCAACGTCCTGACTTTC. Translating gives CASSPGWGAPSGANVLTF.

This clonotype was counted at least ten times. V gene TRBV12-3 or TRBV12-4 combines with J gene TRBJ2-7, with D possibly being TRBD1 (5 bases). The germline V and J ends were trimmed by 4 bases and 3 bases, with 13 bases remaining between them. This CDR3 spans 14 amino acids. This CDR3 is CASSSRESGYEQYF. The CDR3 coding sequence is TGTGCCAGCAGTTCCAGGGAATCGGGCTACGAGCAGTACTTC.

This clonotype was counted between two and nine times. The rearrangement joins TRBV19 to TRBJ1-1, with 9 bases identical to TRBD1. J gave up 3 bases and V 9 bases, and 5 bases lay outside the gene matches. The CDR3 runs 13 residues. CDR1 and CDR2 (germline): LNHDA, SQIVND (reference sequence). As DNA, the CDR3 is TGTGCCAGCCGCCGGGACAGGGACACTGAAGCTTTCTTT. It is translated as CASRRDRDTEAFF.

The sample holds many counts of this clonotype. This chain uses TRBV3-1 with TRBJ2-3; 9 bases map to TRBD1. The CDR3 contains 18 residues. Unmatched junction bases numbered 14, after V lost 2 bases and J lost 5 bases. The germline CDR1 and CDR2 sequences are LGHDT and YNNKEL (reference sequence). CDR3 bases: TGTGCCAGCAGCCAACATATGTCGGGACAGGGTGAAAGAGATACGCAGTATTTT. It codes for CASSQHMSGQGERDTQYF.

At least ten counts were recorded for this clonotype. This chain uses TRBV6-5 with TRBJ2-2; maybe TRBD1 (6 bases). CDR3 length equals 17 residues. Germline V gene lookup returns CDR1 MNHEY and CDR2 SVGAGI. Trimming removed 0 bases at V and 3 bases at J, with 14 bases between. The CDR3 loop is CASSYSPRGADTGELFF. The CDR3 coding sequence is TGTGCCAGCAGTTACTCCCCCAGGGGTGCGGACACCGGGGAGCTGTTTTTT.